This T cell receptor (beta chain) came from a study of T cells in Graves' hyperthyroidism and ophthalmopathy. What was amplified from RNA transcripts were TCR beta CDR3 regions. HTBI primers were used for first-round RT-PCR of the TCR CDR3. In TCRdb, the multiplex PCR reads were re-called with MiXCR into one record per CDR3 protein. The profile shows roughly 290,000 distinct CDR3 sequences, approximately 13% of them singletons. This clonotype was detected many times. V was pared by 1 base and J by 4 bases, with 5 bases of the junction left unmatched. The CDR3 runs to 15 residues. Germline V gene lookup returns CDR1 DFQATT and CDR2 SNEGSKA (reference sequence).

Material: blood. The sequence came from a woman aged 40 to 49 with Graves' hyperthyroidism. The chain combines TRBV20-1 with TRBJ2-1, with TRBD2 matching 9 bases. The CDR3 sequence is CSARGGRATYNEQFF. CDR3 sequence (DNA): TGCAGTGCTAGAGGCGGGAGGGCCACGTACAATGAGCAGTTCTTC.